These T cell receptor beta chains were read from a single sample in a study of graft-versus-host responses after intestinal transplantation. These receptors are not linked to any known antigen. Clones were sequenced by immunoSEQ multiplex PCR, and TCRdb holds only the in-frame ones, with some missing. The sample yields 98,000 or so clones, about 90% seen once. Sequenced here: unstimulated CD4+ T cells sorted from spleen or lymph node cells, sampled before intestinal transplant. These TCRs come from a human donor who received an intestinal transplant. CDR3s include the opening cysteine and the closing phenylalanine or tryptophan. A D gene is named only where the DNA matches it firmly. Some rows mark clone size as missing; the rest say once, few, many or name a class of expanded clone.

abundance	v_gene	d_gene	j_gene	CDR3aa	CDR3nt
-	TRBV5-4	-	TRBJ1-3	CASSLGPNSGNTIYF	TGTGCCAGCAGCTTGGGTCCAAACTCTGGAAACACCATATATTTT
-	TRBV2	-	TRBJ1-1	CASSDGMNTEAFF	TGTGCCAGCTCCGATGGGATGAACACTGAAGCTTTCTTT
-	TRBV4-1	-	TRBJ2-7	CASSQEGTHSYEQYF	TGCGCCAGCAGCCAAGAGGGGACGCACTCCTACGAGCAGTACTTC
few	TRBV19	-	TRBJ1-4	CASSIDRTTNEKLFF	TGTGCCAGTAGTATCGACAGGACAACTAATGAAAAACTGTTTTTT
-	TRBV15	-	TRBJ2-5	CATGWDGGQETQYF	TGTGCCACTGGCTGGGACGGGGGCCAAGAGACCCAGTACTTC
few	TRBV5-6	TRBD1	TRBJ1-1	CASSWGQGAYTEAFF	TGTGCCAGCAGCTGGGGACAGGGGGCTTACACTGAAGCTTTCTTT
-	TRBV6-5	TRBD1	TRBJ2-7	CASSLPGQGNEQYF	TGTGCCAGCAGTTTGCCGGGACAGGGTAACGAGCAGTACTTC
-	TRBV27	TRBD2	TRBJ2-7	CASRYDSGRINEQYF	TGTGCCAGCCGGTACGATAGCGGGAGAATCAACGAGCAGTACTTC
-	TRBV27	TRBD2	TRBJ2-1	CASTRLAGGNEQFF	TGTGCCAGCACCAGACTAGCGGGAGGCAATGAGCAGTTCTTC
-	TRBV11-1	TRBD2	TRBJ2-7	CASSLAGTSVYEQYF	TGTGCCAGCAGCTTGGCTGGGACTAGCGTTTACGAGCAGTACTTC
-	TRBV6-5	TRBD2	TRBJ2-1	CASRPSGRGYEQFF	TGTGCCAGCAGGCCTAGCGGGAGAGGTTATGAGCAGTTCTTC
-	TRBV6-5	-	TRBJ2-7	CASSEFLGWEQYF	TGTGCCAGCAGTGAATTCCTAGGTTGGGAGCAGTACTTC
-	TRBV6-5	TRBD1	TRBJ2-7	CASSYRTGRSYEQYF	TGTGCCAGCAGTTACCGGACAGGGCGATCCTACGAGCAGTACTTC
few	TRBV9	TRBD2	TRBJ2-1	CASSVGGLANEQFF	TGTGCCAGCAGCGTAGGCGGACTAGCCAATGAGCAGTTCTTC
-	TRBV5-1	-	TRBJ2-7	CASSSAGSYEQYF	TGCGCCAGCAGCTCGGCAGGCTCCTACGAGCAGTACTTC
-	TRBV2	-	TRBJ2-1	CASTRNIGDEQFF	TGTGCCAGCACCCGAAATATTGGGGATGAGCAGTTCTTC
-	TRBV6-5	-	TRBJ1-6	CASRPEGGLNSPLHF	TGTGCCAGCAGACCCGAGGGGGGGCTCAATTCACCCCTCCACTTT
-	TRBV5-1	-	TRBJ2-3	CASSSLPQADTQYF	TGCGCCAGCAGCTCGCTGCCCCAGGCTGATACGCAGTATTTT
-	TRBV7-3	-	TRBJ2-1	CASSPSGPNNEQFF	TGTGCCAGCAGCCCTTCGGGGCCAAACAATGAGCAGTTCTTC
once	TRBV6-5	-	TRBJ2-2	CASSSTTGELFF	TGTGCCAGCAGCTCGACTACCGGGGAGCTGTTTTTT
-	TRBV5-6	-	TRBJ2-1	CASSLGTLLYNEQFF	TGTGCCAGCAGCTTGGGGACTCTCCTATACAATGAGCAGTTCTTC
-	TRBV9	-	TRBJ1-6	CASSVQAGSSPLHF	TGTGCCAGCAGCGTACAGGCCGGGAGTTCACCCCTCCACTTT
-	TRBV30	-	TRBJ1-5	CAWSVGGQQPQHF	TGTGCCTGGAGTGTGGGGGGGCAACAGCCCCAGCATTTT